This T cell receptor beta chain was recovered during a study of STAT5B mutations in CD4+ large granular lymphocyte leukemia. CDR3 length equals 15 residues. Looked up from germline, CDR1 is LNHDA and CDR2 is SQIVND (reference sequence). After removal of 7 bases from V and 5 bases from J, the junction contained 9 bases not matched to a gene. Sequencing used immunoSEQ multiplex PCR; TCRdb keeps in-frame clones, though not all of them. The sample has just under 20,000 clones; less than 85% are singletons. The chain uses TRBV19 and TRBJ1-1, with 11 bases lining up with TRBD1. The sequencing input was CD4+ T cells from blood buffy coats. The receptor was isolated from a human donor in good health. The DNA for the CDR3 is TGTGCCAGTACCGCGAAGGACAGGGGGCGAACTGAAGCTTTCTTT. Amino acids: CASTAKDRGRTEAFF. Together with reference TRBV19 and TRBJ1-1, the CDR3 gives the full variable domain: DGGITQSPKYLFRKEGQNVTLSCEQNLNHDAMYWYRQDPGQGLRLIYYSQIVNDFQKGDIAEGYSVSREKKESFPLTVTSAQKNPTAFYLCASTAKDRGRTEAFFGQGTRLTVV.